This T cell receptor (beta chain) emerged from a study of cytotoxic CD8 clonotypes in ibrutinib-treated CLL. The protocol was immunoSEQ multiplex PCR, while the TCRdb copy is restricted to in-frame clones and leaves out a portion. Of some 300,000 clones listed, roughly 80% are singletons. The sequences come from PBMCs, collected before ibrutinib treatment. The sequence derives from a human donor with chronic lymphocytic leukemia.

The DNA of the CDR3 is TGCAGCGGTCGACAGTGGGACACTGAAGCTTTCTTT. It codes for CSGRQWDTEAFF. The chain recombines TRBV29-1 with TRBJ1-1; D may be TRBD1 (5 bases). The CDR3 is made up of 12 amino acids. Trimming shortened V by 7 bases and J by 3 bases, and 12 bases separated the two germline ends. The V gene's germline CDR1 is SQVTM and CDR2 ANQGSEA.